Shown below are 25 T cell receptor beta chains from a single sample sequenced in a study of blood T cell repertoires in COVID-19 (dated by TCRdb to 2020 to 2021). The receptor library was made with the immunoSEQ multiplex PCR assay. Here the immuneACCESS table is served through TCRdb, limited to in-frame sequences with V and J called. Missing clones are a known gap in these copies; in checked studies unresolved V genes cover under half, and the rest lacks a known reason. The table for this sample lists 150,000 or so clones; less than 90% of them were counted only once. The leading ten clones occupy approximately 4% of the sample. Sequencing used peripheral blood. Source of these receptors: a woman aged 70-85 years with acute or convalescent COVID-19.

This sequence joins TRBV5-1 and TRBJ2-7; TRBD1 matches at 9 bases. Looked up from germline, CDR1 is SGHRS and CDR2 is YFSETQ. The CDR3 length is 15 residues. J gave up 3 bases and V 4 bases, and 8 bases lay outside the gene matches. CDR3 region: CASSGGTGLYYEQYF. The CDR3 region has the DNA TGCGCCAGCAGCGGGGGGACAGGGCTCTACTACGAGCAGTACTTC.

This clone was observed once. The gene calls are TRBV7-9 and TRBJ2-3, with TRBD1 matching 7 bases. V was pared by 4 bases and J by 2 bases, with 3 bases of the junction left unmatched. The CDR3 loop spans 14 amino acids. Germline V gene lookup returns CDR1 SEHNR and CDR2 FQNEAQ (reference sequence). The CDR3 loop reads CASSSTGFTDTQYF. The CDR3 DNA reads TGTGCCAGCAGCTCGACAGGGTTCACAGATACGCAGTATTTT.

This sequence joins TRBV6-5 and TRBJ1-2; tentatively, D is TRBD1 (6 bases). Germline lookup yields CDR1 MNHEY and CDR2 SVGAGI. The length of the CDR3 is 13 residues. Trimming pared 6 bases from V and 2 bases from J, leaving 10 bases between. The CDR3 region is CASRAGVNYGYTF. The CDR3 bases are TGTGCCAGCAGGGCAGGGGTCAACTATGGCTACACCTTC.

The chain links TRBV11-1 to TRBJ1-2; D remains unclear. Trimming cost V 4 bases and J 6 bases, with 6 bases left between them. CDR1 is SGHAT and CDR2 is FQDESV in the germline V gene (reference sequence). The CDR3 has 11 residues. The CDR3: CASSSTDGYTF. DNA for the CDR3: TGTGCCAGCAGCTCCACAGATGGCTACACCTTC.

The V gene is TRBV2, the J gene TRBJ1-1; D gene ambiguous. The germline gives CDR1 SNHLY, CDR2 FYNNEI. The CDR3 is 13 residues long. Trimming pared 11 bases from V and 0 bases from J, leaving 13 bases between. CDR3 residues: CAATRQVNTEAFF. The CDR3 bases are TGTGCCGCAACCAGGCAGGTGAACACTGAAGCTTTCTTT. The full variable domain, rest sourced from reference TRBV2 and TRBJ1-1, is EPEVTQTPSHQVTQMGQEVILRCVPISNHLYFYWYRQILGQKVEFLVSFYNNEISEKSEIFDDQFSVERPDGSNFTLKIRSTKLEDSAMYFCAATRQVNTEAFFGQGTRLTVV.

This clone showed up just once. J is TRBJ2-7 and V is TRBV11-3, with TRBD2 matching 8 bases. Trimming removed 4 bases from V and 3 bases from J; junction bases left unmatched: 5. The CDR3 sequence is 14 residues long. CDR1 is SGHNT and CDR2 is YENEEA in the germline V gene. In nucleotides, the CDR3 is TGTGCCAGCAGCTCGGGACTAGGGAACTACGAGCAGTACTTC. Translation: CASSSGLGNYEQYF.

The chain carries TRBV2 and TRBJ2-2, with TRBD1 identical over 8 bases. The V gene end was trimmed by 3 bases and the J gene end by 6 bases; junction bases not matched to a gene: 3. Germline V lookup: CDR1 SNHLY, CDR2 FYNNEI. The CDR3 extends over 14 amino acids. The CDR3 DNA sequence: TGTGCCAGCAGTGAGAGGACAGGGCCCGGGGAGCTGTTTTTT. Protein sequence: CASSERTGPGELFF.

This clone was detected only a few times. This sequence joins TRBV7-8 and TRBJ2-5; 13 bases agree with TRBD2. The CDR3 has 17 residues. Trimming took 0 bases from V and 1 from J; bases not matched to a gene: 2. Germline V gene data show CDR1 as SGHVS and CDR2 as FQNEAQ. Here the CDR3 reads CASSLAGTSGAQETQYF. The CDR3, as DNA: TGTGCCAGCAGCTTAGCGGGGACTAGCGGGGCCCAAGAGACCCAGTACTTC.

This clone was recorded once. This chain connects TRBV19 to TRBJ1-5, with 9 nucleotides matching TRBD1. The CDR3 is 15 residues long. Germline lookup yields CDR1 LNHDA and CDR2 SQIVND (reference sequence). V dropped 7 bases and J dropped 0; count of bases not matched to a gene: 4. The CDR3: CASNGDRASNQPQHF. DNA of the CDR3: TGTGCCAGTAACGGGGACAGGGCTAGCAATCAGCCCCAGCATTTT.

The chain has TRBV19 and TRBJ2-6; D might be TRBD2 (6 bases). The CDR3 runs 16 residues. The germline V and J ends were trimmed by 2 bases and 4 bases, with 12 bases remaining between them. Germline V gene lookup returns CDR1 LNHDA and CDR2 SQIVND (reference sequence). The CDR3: CASSIMGGWGANVLTF. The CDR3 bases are TGTGCCAGTAGTATAATGGGAGGTTGGGGGGCCAACGTCCTGACTTTC.

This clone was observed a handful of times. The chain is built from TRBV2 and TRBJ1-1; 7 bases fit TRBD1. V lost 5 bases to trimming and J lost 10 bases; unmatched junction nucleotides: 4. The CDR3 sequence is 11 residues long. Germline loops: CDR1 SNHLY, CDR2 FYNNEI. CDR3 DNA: TGTGCCAGCAGTCCCTACAGGGGAGCTTTCTTT. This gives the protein CASSPYRGAFF. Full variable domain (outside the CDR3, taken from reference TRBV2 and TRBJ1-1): EPEVTQTPSHQVTQMGQEVILRCVPISNHLYFYWYRQILGQKVEFLVSFYNNEISEKSEIFDDQFSVERPDGSNFTLKIRSTKLEDSAMYFCASSPYRGAFFGQGTRLTVV.

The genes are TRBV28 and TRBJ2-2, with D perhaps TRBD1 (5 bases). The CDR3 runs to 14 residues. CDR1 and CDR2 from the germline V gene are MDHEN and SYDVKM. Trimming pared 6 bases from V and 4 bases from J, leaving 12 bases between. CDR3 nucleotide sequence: TGTGCCAGCAGCCCAGGGTGGGGCACCGGGGAGCTGTTTTTT. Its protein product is CASSPGWGTGELFF.

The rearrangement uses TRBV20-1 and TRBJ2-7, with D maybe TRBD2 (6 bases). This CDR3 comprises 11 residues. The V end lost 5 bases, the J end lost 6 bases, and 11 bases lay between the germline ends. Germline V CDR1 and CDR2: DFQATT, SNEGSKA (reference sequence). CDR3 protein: CSAPGGPEQYF. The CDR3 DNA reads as TGCAGTGCTCCCGGGGGTCCCGAGCAGTACTTC.

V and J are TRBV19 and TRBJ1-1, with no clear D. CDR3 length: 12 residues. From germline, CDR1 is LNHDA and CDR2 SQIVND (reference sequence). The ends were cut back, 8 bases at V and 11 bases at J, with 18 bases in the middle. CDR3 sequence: CASSPGLPAAFF. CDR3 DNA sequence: TGTGCCAGTTCCCCGGGGTTGCCGGCGGCTTTCTTT.

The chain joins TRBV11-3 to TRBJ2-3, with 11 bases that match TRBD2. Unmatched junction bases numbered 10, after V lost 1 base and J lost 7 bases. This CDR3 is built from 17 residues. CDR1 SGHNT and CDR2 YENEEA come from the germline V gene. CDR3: CASSLGLAGGGRNTQYF. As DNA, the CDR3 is TGTGCCAGCAGCTTAGGCCTAGCGGGAGGTGGAAGAAATACGCAGTATTTT. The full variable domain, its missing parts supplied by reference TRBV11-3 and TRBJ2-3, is EAGVVQSPRYKIIEKKQPVAFWCNPISGHNTLYWYLQNLGQGPELLIRYENEEAVDDSQLPKDRFSAERLKGVDSTLKIQPAELGDSAVYLCASSLGLAGGGRNTQYFGPGTRLTVL.

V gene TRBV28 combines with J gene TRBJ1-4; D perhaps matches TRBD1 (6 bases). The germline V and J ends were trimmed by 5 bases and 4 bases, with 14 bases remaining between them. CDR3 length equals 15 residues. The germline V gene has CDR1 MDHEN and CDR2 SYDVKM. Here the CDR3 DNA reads TGTGCCAGCAGTCTTATGACAGGTCTTAATGAAAAACTGTTTTTT. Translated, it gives CASSLMTGLNEKLFF.

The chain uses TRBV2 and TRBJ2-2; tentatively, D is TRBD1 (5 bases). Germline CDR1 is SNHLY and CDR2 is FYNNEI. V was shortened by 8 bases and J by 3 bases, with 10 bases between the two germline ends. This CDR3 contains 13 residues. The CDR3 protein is CASGALYTGELFF. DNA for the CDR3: TGTGCCAGCGGGGCCTTGTACACCGGGGAGCTGTTTTTT.

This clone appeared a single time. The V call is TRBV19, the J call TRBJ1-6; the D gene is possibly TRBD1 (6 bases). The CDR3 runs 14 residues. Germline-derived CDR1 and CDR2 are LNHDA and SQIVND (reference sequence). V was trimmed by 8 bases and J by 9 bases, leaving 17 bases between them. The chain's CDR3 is CASGQNNFLSPLHF. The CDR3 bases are TGTGCCAGTGGACAGAACAACTTCCTTTCACCCCTCCACTTT.

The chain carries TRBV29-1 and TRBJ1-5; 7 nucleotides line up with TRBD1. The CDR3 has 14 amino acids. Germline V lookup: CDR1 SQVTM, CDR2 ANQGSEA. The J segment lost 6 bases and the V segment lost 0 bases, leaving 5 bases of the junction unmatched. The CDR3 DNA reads TGCAGCGTTGAAGACCAGACAGGGTTTCAGCCCCAGCATTTT. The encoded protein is CSVEDQTGFQPQHF.

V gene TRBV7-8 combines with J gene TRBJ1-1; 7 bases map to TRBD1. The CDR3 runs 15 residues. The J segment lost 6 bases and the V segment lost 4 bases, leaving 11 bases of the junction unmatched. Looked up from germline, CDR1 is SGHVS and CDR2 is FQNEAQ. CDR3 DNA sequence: TGTGCCAGCAGCTCGGAGGGGGCGCGACGCGCTGAAGCTTTCTTT. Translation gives CASSSEGARRAEAFF.

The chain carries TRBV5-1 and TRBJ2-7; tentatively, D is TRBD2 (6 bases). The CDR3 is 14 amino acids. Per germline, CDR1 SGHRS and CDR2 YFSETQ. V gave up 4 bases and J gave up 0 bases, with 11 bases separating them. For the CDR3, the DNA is TGCGCCAGCAGCGCGGGACTTACCTCCTACGAGCAGTACTTC. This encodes CASSAGLTSYEQYF.

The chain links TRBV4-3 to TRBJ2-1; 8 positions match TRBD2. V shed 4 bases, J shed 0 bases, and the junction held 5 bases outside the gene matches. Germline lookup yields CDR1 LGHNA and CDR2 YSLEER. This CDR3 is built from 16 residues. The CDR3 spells CASSPERGHSYNEQFF. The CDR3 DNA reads TGCGCCAGCAGCCCAGAGCGGGGGCACTCCTACAATGAGCAGTTCTTC.

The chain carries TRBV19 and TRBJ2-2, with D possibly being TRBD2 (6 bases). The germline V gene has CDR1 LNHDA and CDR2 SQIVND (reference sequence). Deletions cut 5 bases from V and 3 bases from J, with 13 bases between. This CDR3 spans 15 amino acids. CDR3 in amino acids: CASSSGRGYTGELFF. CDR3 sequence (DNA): TGTGCCAGTAGTTCCGGGAGAGGGTACACCGGGGAGCTGTTTTTT.

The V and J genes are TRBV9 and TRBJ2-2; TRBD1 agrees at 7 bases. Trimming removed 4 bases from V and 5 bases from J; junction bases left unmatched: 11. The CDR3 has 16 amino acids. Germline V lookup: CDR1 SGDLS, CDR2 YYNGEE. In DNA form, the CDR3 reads TGTGCCAGCAGCCAAACAGGGGTCCGTCGGACCGGGGAGCTGTTTTTT. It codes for CASSQTGVRRTGELFF.

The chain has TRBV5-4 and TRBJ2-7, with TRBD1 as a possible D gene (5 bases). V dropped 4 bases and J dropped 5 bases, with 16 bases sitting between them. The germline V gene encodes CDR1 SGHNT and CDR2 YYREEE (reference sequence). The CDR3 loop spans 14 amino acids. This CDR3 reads CASSLDTHRDEQYF. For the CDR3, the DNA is TGTGCCAGCAGCCTGGACACGCATCGGGACGAGCAGTACTTC.